The table lists the clone carrying this T cell receptor (beta chain) with a count of one. The antigen remains unidentified. This specimen belongs to a study of immune cell composition in non-small cell lung cancer. Study outcomes and limitations: Tumour TCR-beta clonality showed no significant link to smoking pack-years. Tumour-reactive clones were not shown to match dominant in vivo tumour clones. Lung adenocarcinomas had lower top 10 clone scores and clonality than squamous tumours.

V trimming: 7 bases; J trimming: 0 bases; junction bases outside the gene matches: 3. Germline V gene data show CDR1 as SGDLS and CDR2 as YYNGEE. The CDR3 length is 15 residues. The table came from immunoSEQ multiplex PCR; TCRdb's copy has only in-frame clones and leaves some out. The sample yields about 1,900 clones, roughly 80% seen once. V usage is TRBV9 and J usage is TRBJ2-2, with 10 bases matching TRBD1. What was sequenced was lung tumor tissue. This clonotype originated in a human donor with non-small cell lung cancer. The CDR3 region has the DNA TGTGCCAGCGACAGGGGGCGGACGAACACCGGGGAGCTGTTTTTT. This codes for CASDRGRTNTGELFF.